A single sample gave rise to the 3 T cell receptor beta chains below, sequenced in a study of cytomegalovirus exposure and HLA in healthy donors. Produced via immunoSEQ multiplex PCR; TCRdb's table is partial and in-frame only. The profile shows 100,000 to 150,000 clones, roughly 88% of them singletons. Input material: PBMCs. These receptors originate from a man between 18 and 29 years old in good health and CMV-seronegative.

The V call is TRBV5-1, the J call TRBJ1-1; tentatively, D is TRBD1 (6 bases). Trimming took 0 bases from V and 3 from J, leaving 9 bases between them. Germline-derived CDR1 and CDR2 are SGHRS and YFSETQ. This CDR3 has 14 residues. The CDR3 DNA is TGCGCCAGCAGCTTGGGGCCAGGGGACACTGAAGCTTTCTTT. Its translation: CASSLGPGDTEAFF. The full variable domain, rest sourced from reference TRBV5-1 and TRBJ1-1, is KAGVTQTPRYLIKTRGQQVTLSCSPISGHRSVSWYQQTPGQGLQFLFEYFSETQRNKGNFPGRFSGRQFSNSRSEMNVSTLELGDSALYLCASSLGPGDTEAFFGQGTRLTVV.

The chain couples TRBV2 to TRBJ1-1, with a weak D call TRBD1 (6 bases). V dropped 6 bases and J dropped 1 base, with 15 bases sitting between them. This CDR3 has 15 amino acids. From germline, CDR1 is SNHLY and CDR2 FYNNEI. The CDR3 DNA sequence: TGTGCCAGCAGATTGACAGGAATGAGGAACACTGAAGCTTTCTTT. Residues: CASRLTGMRNTEAFF. Together with reference TRBV2 and TRBJ1-1, the CDR3 gives the full variable domain: EPEVTQTPSHQVTQMGQEVILRCVPISNHLYFYWYRQILGQKVEFLVSFYNNEISEKSEIFDDQFSVERPDGSNFTLKIRSTKLEDSAMYFCASRLTGMRNTEAFFGQGTRLTVV.

The chain recombines TRBV5-1 with TRBJ2-3, with D perhaps TRBD2 (5 bases). The ends were cut back, 3 bases at V and 6 bases at J, with 17 bases in the middle. CDR1 SGHRS and CDR2 YFSETQ come from the germline V gene. The CDR3 has 15 amino acids. This CDR3 reads CASSYGVGELDTQYF. The CDR3 DNA is TGCGCCAGCAGCTACGGGGTGGGAGAATTGGATACGCAGTATTTT.